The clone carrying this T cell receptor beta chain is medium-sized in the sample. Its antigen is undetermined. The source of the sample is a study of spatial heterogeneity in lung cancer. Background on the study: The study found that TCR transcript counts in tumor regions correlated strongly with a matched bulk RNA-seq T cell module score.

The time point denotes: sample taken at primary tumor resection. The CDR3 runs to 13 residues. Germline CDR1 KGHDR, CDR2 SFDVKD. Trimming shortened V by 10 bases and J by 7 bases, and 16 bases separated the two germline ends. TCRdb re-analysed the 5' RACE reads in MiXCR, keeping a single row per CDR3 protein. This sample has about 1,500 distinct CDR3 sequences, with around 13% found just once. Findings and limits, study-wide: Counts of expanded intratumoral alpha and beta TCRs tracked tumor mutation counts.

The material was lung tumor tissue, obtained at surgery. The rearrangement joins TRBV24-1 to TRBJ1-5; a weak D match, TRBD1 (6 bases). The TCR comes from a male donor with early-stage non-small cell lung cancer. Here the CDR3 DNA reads TGTGCCACAAAAGGGGGGCCAAACCAGCCCCAGCATTTT. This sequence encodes CATKGGPNQPQHF.